Presented here are 13 T cell receptor gamma chains from one specimen sequenced in a study of fetal and pediatric gammadelta thymocytes. With CATT, TCRdb re-called clones from the reads. The table lists 550 to 650 gamma-chain clones, roughly 1.3% of them singletons, with roughly 12% in the top ten. Sequencing input: Vgamma9Vdelta2 gamma-delta T cells from the thymus. Noted subset: sorted CD3+gammadeltaTCR+Vgamma9+Vdelta2+ thymocytes. These receptors all come from a child who underwent cardiac surgery and was recorded as healthy.

This clone ranks as large. This chain links TRGV8 with TRGJP1. CDR1 and CDR2 from the germline V gene are VENAVY and YDSYNSRV. Unmatched junction bases numbered 5, after V lost 0 bases and J lost 4 bases. This CDR3 region has 15 residues. The CDR3 loop is CATWDRTVTGWFKIF. CDR3 sequence (DNA): TGTGCCACCTGGGATAGGACTGTCACTGGTTGGTTCAAGATATTT.

Note on this clone: Being one base from a much bigger clone, this may be a read error. The J gene is TRGJP, the V gene TRGV9. Germline CDR1 and CDR2: GITISATS and ISYDGTV (reference sequence). V shed 3 bases, J shed 4 bases, and the junction held 6 bases outside the gene matches. CDR3 length: 17 amino acids. The CDR3 bases are TGTGCCTTGTGGGAGCGAAACCAAGAGTTGGGCAAAAAAATCAAGGTATTT. Translation: CALWERNQELGKKIKVF.

A note on this clone: A read error is the likely source, as a far larger clone sits one nucleotide away. V gene TRGV9 combines with J gene TRGJP. The CDR3 is made up of 13 amino acids. The V gene end was trimmed by 7 bases and the J gene end by 7 bases; junction bases not matched to a gene: 1. CDR1 is GITISATS and CDR2 is ISYDGTV in the germline V gene (reference sequence). This CDR3 reads CALCELGKKIKVF. In DNA, the CDR3 is TGTGCCTTGTGTGAGTTGGGCAAAAAAATCAAGGTATTT.

Points on this clone: A read error is likely here: a far larger clone is one base away. TRGV9 is the V gene, and the J gene was not called. Looked up from germline, CDR1 is GITISATS and CDR2 is ISYDGTV (reference sequence). This CDR3 has 17 amino acids. CDR3 protein: CALWEVPQELGKKIEVF. The CDR3 coding sequence is TGTGCCTTGTGGGAGGTACCACAAGAGTTGGGCAAAAAAATCGAGGTATTT.

By sample fraction, this clone is large. V usage is TRGV3 and J usage is TRGJP1. Germline assignment: CDR1 VTNTFY and CDR2 YDVSTARD (reference sequence). There are 18 residues in the CDR3. The trim removed 1 base at V and 0 bases at J, leaving 11 bases unmatched. The CDR3 DNA reads TGTGCCACCTGGGACAGCCAGGGGGCTTATACCACTGGTTGGTTCAAGATATTT. It codes for CATWDSQGAYTTGWFKIF.

By proportion, this clone is medium-sized (0.01 to 0.1%). This chain connects TRGV9 to TRGJP. Germline trimming cut 0 bases from V and 6 bases from J; bases unmatched to any gene: 11. The CDR3 extends over 19 amino acids. Germline V lookup: CDR1 GITISATS, CDR2 ISYDGTV (reference sequence). For the CDR3, the DNA is TGTGCCTTGTGGGAGGTGGAATCCCTTCGAGAGTTGGGCAAAAAAATCAAGGTATTT. It codes for CALWEVESLRELGKKIKVF.

By its share, this clone is large. This chain uses TRGV4 with TRGJP1. Germline V CDR1 and CDR2: EGSTGY, YDSYTSSV. The CDR3 loop spans 16 amino acids. Trimming took 3 bases from V and 1 from J; bases not matched to a gene: 8. CDR3 nucleotides: TGTGCCACCTGGGATTCGTGGCTTACCACTGGTTGGTTCAAGATATTT. Its protein product is CATWDSWLTTGWFKIF.

The genes are TRGV9 and TRGJ1 or TRGJ2. The J gene was missing in TCRdb and was found by matching the end of the DNA to germline. V lost 2 bases, J lost 4 bases, and 11 bases stayed unmatched. CDR3 length: 15 amino acids. Germline assignment: CDR1 GITISATS and CDR2 ISYDGTV (reference sequence). CDR3 DNA: TGTGCCTTGTGGGAGGCTCCCGCTAAATATTATAAGAAACTCTTT. Residues: CALWEAPAKYYKKLF.

By share, this clone counts as medium-sized. This rearrangement joins TRGV9 to TRGJP. This CDR3 has 17 amino acids. CDR1 and CDR2 (germline): GITISATS, ISYDGTV (reference sequence). The trim removed 2 bases at V and 3 bases at J, leaving 4 bases unmatched. The CDR3: CALWEAKQELGKKIKVF. CDR3 in DNA: TGTGCCTTGTGGGAGGCCAAGCAAGAGTTGGGCAAAAAAATCAAGGTATTT.

Within the sample, this clone is large. The chain couples TRGV5P to TRGJ1 or TRGJ2. TRGV5P constitutes a pseudogene. CDR3 length: 13 amino acids. CDR3 nucleotide sequence: TGTGCCACTCCGAATTCGAATTATTATAAGAAACTCTTT. As protein: CATPNSNYYKKLF.

This clone was counted between two and nine times. The chain has TRGV9 and TRGJ1 or TRGJ2. V lost 2 bases, J lost 0 bases, and 7 bases stayed unmatched. This CDR3 region has 15 residues. The V gene's germline CDR1 is GITISATS and CDR2 ISYDGTV (reference sequence). The CDR3 bases are TGTGCCTTGTGGGAGGACTCCTTGAATTATTATAAGAAACTCTTT. Translated, it gives CALWEDSLNYYKKLF.

In its sample, this clone is medium-sized. The chain recombines TRGV9 with TRGJ1 or TRGJ2. V shed 0 bases and J 6 bases; nucleotides not matched to a gene: 8. This CDR3 comprises 14 residues. Germline assignment: CDR1 GITISATS and CDR2 ISYDGTV (reference sequence). The CDR3 loop reads CALWEVEACYKKLF. The CDR3 DNA reads as TGTGCCTTGTGGGAGGTGGAGGCTTGTTATAAGAAACTCTTT.

The table lists this clone with a few counts. It is likely a read error: a sequence one base away is far more abundant. Other DNA variants within this sample encode the same CDR3. J is TRGJ1 or TRGJ2 and V is TRGV9. This CDR3 spans 16 amino acids. Per germline, CDR1 GITISATS and CDR2 ISYDGTV (reference sequence). Trimming took 0 bases from V and 3 from J; bases not matched to a gene: 11. The CDR3 DNA follows: TGTGCCTTGTGGGAGGTGCAACTGTCCTTTTATTATAAGAAACTCTTT. Amino acids: CALWEVQLSFYYKKLF.